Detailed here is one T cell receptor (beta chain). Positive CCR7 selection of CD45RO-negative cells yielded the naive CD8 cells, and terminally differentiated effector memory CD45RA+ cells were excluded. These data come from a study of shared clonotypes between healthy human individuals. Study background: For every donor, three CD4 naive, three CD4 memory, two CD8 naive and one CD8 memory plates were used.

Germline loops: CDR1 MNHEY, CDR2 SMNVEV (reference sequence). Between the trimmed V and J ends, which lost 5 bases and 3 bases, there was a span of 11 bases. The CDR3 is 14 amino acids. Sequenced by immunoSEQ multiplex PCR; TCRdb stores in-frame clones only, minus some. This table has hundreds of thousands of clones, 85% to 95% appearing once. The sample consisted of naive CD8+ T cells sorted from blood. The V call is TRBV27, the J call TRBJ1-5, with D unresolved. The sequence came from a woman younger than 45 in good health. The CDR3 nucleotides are TGTGCCAGCAGTCCGCGGGGTTACAATCAGCCCCAGCATTTT. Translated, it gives CASSPRGYNQPQHF.